Each of the 24 T cell receptor beta chains below was sequenced from the same sample in a study of cytomegalovirus exposure and HLA in healthy donors. Primers for the PCR totalled 60 Vbeta and 13 Jbeta. TCRdb's copy holds only in-frame clones and misses some; the assay was immunoSEQ multiplex PCR. The table has 200,000 or so clones, 85% to 90% seen once. The sequencing sample was made of PBMCs. The receptor source for this set is a young man in good health and CMV-seronegative.

The chain combines TRBV18 with TRBJ1-4, with 8 bases matching TRBD1. From germline, CDR1 is KGHSH and CDR2 LQKENI. Trimming took 1 base from V and 7 from J; bases not matched to a gene: 2. The CDR3 spans 14 residues. The DNA for the CDR3 is TGTGCCAGCTCACCACGGGGACAGGCTGAAAAACTGTTTTTT. Protein sequence: CASSPRGQAEKLFF.

V and J are TRBV5-1 and TRBJ1-6, with 8 bases that match TRBD1. The trim removed 4 bases at V and 6 bases at J, leaving 6 bases unmatched. CDR1 and CDR2 from the germline V gene are SGHRS and YFSETQ. CDR3 length: 15 residues. The CDR3 coding sequence is TGCGCCAGCAGCCCCCGTCAGGGGGCTAATTCACCCCTCCACTTT. Translation: CASSPRQGANSPLHF.

The genes are TRBV6-1 and TRBJ1-5, with D perhaps matching TRBD1 (6 bases). The CDR3 totals 15 residues. CDR1 MNHNS and CDR2 SASEGT come from the germline V gene. Trimming left V 2 bases short and J 9 bases short, with 17 bases between. Here the CDR3 DNA reads TGTGCCAGCAGTGAAACAGGACAGTATCGGGGGCCCCAGCATTTT. It translates to CASSETGQYRGPQHF.

The chain carries TRBV11-3 and TRBJ2-5; 8 bases line up with TRBD2. This CDR3 region has 13 residues. The V and J ends lost 5 bases and 5 bases, in that order; junction bases with no gene match: 4. Per germline, CDR1 SGHNT and CDR2 YENEEA. The CDR3: CASSPGLEETQYF. As DNA, the CDR3 is TGTGCCAGCAGCCCGGGACTAGAGGAGACCCAGTACTTC. Complete variable domain (other parts from reference TRBV11-3 and TRBJ2-5): EAGVVQSPRYKIIEKKQPVAFWCNPISGHNTLYWYLQNLGQGPELLIRYENEEAVDDSQLPKDRFSAERLKGVDSTLKIQPAELGDSAVYLCASSPGLEETQYFGPGTRLLVL.

The chain couples TRBV10-2 to TRBJ1-5; D might be TRBD1 (6 bases). This CDR3 is built from 16 residues. V lost 4 bases to trimming and J lost 0 bases, with 13 bases between them. Germline V lookup: CDR1 WSHSY, CDR2 SAAADI. The CDR3 nucleotides read TGCGCCAGCAGTGGCCCGGACAGCTATAGCAATCAGCCCCAGCATTTT. This encodes CASSGPDSYSNQPQHF.

Here the CDR3 DNA reads TGTGCCAGCATGAGAAACGGGGGGAGCTATGGCTACACCTTC. It codes for CASMRNGGSYGYTF. The V gene is TRBV27, the J gene TRBJ1-2; TRBD1 is a possible D gene (5 bases). Germline V lookup: CDR1 MNHEY, CDR2 SMNVEV (reference sequence). The CDR3 is 14 residues long. V lost 7 bases, J lost 4 bases, and 16 bases lay in between.

The V and J genes are TRBV5-1 and TRBJ2-1; D unclear. Germline CDR1 is SGHRS and CDR2 is YFSETQ. V dropped 1 base and J dropped 10 bases, with 15 bases sitting between them. This CDR3 contains 14 residues. The CDR3, as DNA: TGCGCCAGCAGCTTGAAGCTGGGCGAAGGAGAGCAGTTCTTC. Translating gives CASSLKLGEGEQFF.

This clone appeared a single time. The J gene is TRBJ1-5, the V gene TRBV27; TRBD1 might be the D (5 bases). This CDR3 is built from 14 residues. Germline V gene data show CDR1 as MNHEY and CDR2 as SMNVEV (reference sequence). With 5 bases removed from V and 6 bases from J, the gap between germline ends came to 14 bases. This CDR3 reads CASSLGWQGQPQHF. CDR3 sequence (DNA): TGTGCCAGCAGTCTGGGTTGGCAGGGTCAGCCCCAGCATTTT.

This chain connects TRBV6-1 to TRBJ1-4; 8 positions match TRBD1. The CDR3 runs 13 residues. V shed 10 bases and J 8 bases; nucleotides not matched to a gene: 9. CDR1 is MNHNS, CDR2 SASEGT, per germline. This chain's CDR3 is CATLDRGPEKLFF. In DNA form, the CDR3 reads TGTGCCACCTTAGACAGGGGACCCGAAAAACTGTTTTTT.

This clone was recorded only once. V and J are TRBV28 and TRBJ2-1; D is perhaps TRBD2 (6 bases). Germline CDR1 MDHEN, CDR2 SYDVKM. The germline V and J ends were trimmed by 4 bases and 0 bases, with 19 bases remaining between them. The CDR3 sequence is 18 residues long. CDR3 nucleotides: TGTGCCAGCAGTTCCTCACCGGGCCTCGGGAGCTCCTACAATGAGCAGTTCTTC. Encoded protein: CASSSSPGLGSSYNEQFF.

The chain is built from TRBV27 and TRBJ2-7; D is undetermined. In germline, CDR1 is MNHEY, CDR2 SMNVEV (reference sequence). The CDR3 extends over 15 amino acids. The V end lost 2 bases, the J end lost 2 bases, and 13 bases lay between the germline ends. The CDR3 protein is CASSLTFGLPYEQYF. The CDR3 DNA follows: TGTGCCAGCAGTTTAACTTTTGGTCTGCCCTACGAGCAGTACTTC.

The rearrangement joins TRBV15 to TRBJ2-1; TRBD1 might be the D (6 bases). Germline CDR1 is LNHNV and CDR2 is YYDKDF (reference sequence). The length of the CDR3 is 13 residues. Trimming stripped 2 bases from V and 9 bases from J, with 11 bases between. CDR3 nucleotide sequence: TGTGCCACCAGCAGAACAGGGTTGTCTGAGCAGTTCTTC. Amino acid sequence: CATSRTGLSEQFF.

The gene calls are TRBV5-1 and TRBJ2-7; possible D gene TRBD2, 6 bases. Germline V gene sequence: CDR1 SGHRS, CDR2 YFSETQ. Trimming pared 0 bases from V and 0 bases from J, leaving 10 bases between. CDR3 length: 15 amino acids. The CDR3 DNA is TGCGCCAGCAGCTTGGGGGACGGGAGCTCCTACGAGCAGTACTTC. Its translation: CASSLGDGSSYEQYF.

The rearrangement joins TRBV28 to TRBJ1-1, with no clear D. V dropped 4 bases and J dropped 0 bases, with 6 bases sitting between them. This CDR3 is built from 13 residues. Germline lookup yields CDR1 MDHEN and CDR2 SYDVKM. The CDR3 DNA reads TGTGCCAGCAGTTGGGAGGTGAACACTGAAGCTTTCTTT. It encodes CASSWEVNTEAFF. Using reference TRBV28 and TRBJ1-1 for the parts outside the CDR3, the full variable domain is DVKVTQSSRYLVKRTGEKVFLECVQDMDHENMFWYRQDPGLGLRLIYFSYDVKMKEKGDIPEGYSVSREKKERFSLILESASTNQTSMYLCASSWEVNTEAFFGQGTRLTVV.

The chain has TRBV5-1 and TRBJ2-3; maybe TRBD2 (5 bases). Germline CDR1 is SGHRS and CDR2 is YFSETQ. The CDR3 has 14 residues. Trimming removed 4 bases at V and 0 bases at J, with 9 bases between. The CDR3 here is CASSAGLSTDTQYF. The CDR3 DNA is TGCGCCAGCAGCGCCGGACTTAGCACAGATACGCAGTATTTT.

V is TRBV30 and J is TRBJ1-1; tentatively, D is TRBD1 (6 bases). The CDR3 length is 12 residues. The germline gives CDR1 GTSNPN, CDR2 SVGIG (reference sequence). V was clipped by 8 bases and J by 0 bases, with 10 bases between them. The CDR3 nucleotides are TGTGCCACCAGGGGCATGAACACTGAAGCTTTCTTT. Translation gives CATRGMNTEAFF.

This CDR3 reads CASSLLQGGPYEQYF. The CDR3 coding sequence is TGTGCCAGCAGCTTGTTACAGGGCGGACCCTACGAGCAGTACTTC. V is TRBV5-5 and J is TRBJ2-7; maybe TRBD1 (6 bases). Germline loops: CDR1 SGHKS, CDR2 YYEKEE (reference sequence). This CDR3 has 15 residues. V lost 1 base, J lost 2 bases, and 13 bases lay in between. Variable domain in full (rest from reference TRBV5-5 and TRBJ2-7): DAGVTQSPTHLIKTRGQQVTLRCSPISGHKSVSWYQQVLGQGPQFIFQYYEKEERGRGNFPDRFSARQFPNYSSELNVNALLLGDSALYLCASSLLQGGPYEQYFGPGTRLTVT.

V gene TRBV9 combines with J gene TRBJ2-3, with 12 positions matching TRBD2. In germline, CDR1 is SGDLS, CDR2 YYNGEE. The CDR3 has 16 residues. Trimming took 3 bases from V and 0 from J; bases not matched to a gene: 2. This chain's CDR3 is CASSGTSGVSTDTQYF. The CDR3 DNA is TGTGCCAGCAGCGGGACTAGCGGGGTTAGCACAGATACGCAGTATTTT.

The CDR3 sequence is CATSRVSHSTGANVLTF. The CDR3, as DNA: TGTGCCACCAGCAGAGTCTCTCACTCCACTGGGGCCAACGTCCTGACTTTC. This chain connects TRBV15 to TRBJ2-6, with unresolved D. Trimming removed 1 base from V and 2 bases from J, with 12 bases in between. Germline V lookup: CDR1 LNHNV, CDR2 YYDKDF (reference sequence). The CDR3 loop spans 17 amino acids.

This clone has a single count. The chain is built from TRBV28 and TRBJ2-5, with D unclear. TRBJ2-7 matches the DNA end more closely, so the J call is doubtful. The germline gives CDR1 MDHEN, CDR2 SYDVKM. The length of the CDR3 is 14 residues. For the CDR3, the DNA is TGTGCCAGCAGTTTACGGGTTGCCCCCTACGAGCAGTACTTC. Protein product: CASSLRVAPYEQYF.

This sequence joins TRBV14 and TRBJ1-2; D gene uncertain. In germline, CDR1 is SGHDN, CDR2 FVKESK. Trimming removed 0 bases at V and 5 bases at J, with 13 bases between. The CDR3 is 15 amino acids. The CDR3 DNA reads as TGTGCCAGCAGCCAAGAGAGCGGCGGACGGTATGGCTACACCTTC. It specifies CASSQESGGRYGYTF.

V gene TRBV7-9 combines with J gene TRBJ1-1, with TRBD1 matching over 8 bases. The CDR3 is 17 amino acids. CDR1 and CDR2 from the germline V gene are SEHNR and FQNEAQ (reference sequence). Trimming took 1 base from V and 3 from J; bases not matched to a gene: 10. Here the CDR3 reads CASSLGTGTGTYTEAFF. As DNA, the CDR3 is TGTGCCAGCAGCTTAGGGACAGGGACCGGGACGTACACTGAAGCTTTCTTT.

The chain uses TRBV14 and TRBJ2-1; D ambiguous. The CDR3 is made up of 14 amino acids. Germline assignment: CDR1 SGHDN and CDR2 FVKESK. V gave up 4 bases and J gave up 6 bases, with 13 bases separating them. CDR3 residues: CASSRPTGFNEQFF. The CDR3, as DNA: TGTGCCAGCAGCCGACCGACTGGATTCAATGAGCAGTTCTTC. Full variable domain (outside the CDR3, taken from reference TRBV14 and TRBJ2-1): EAGVTQFPSHSVIEKGQTVTLRCDPISGHDNLYWYRRVMGKEIKFLLHFVKESKQDESGMPNNRFLAERTGGTYSTLKVQPAELEDSGVYFCASSRPTGFNEQFFGPGTRLTVL.

The chain has TRBV6-5 and TRBJ1-1, with 10 bases lining up with TRBD1. The V segment lost 4 bases and the J segment 8 bases; nucleotides outside the gene matches: 13. The CDR3 consists of 16 residues. The germline CDR1 and CDR2 sequences are MNHEY and SVGAGI. CDR3 in DNA: TGTGCCAGCAGTTTTCCGGACAGGGGGAGGAGGACGGAAGCTTTCTTT. Amino acids: CASSFPDRGRRTEAFF.